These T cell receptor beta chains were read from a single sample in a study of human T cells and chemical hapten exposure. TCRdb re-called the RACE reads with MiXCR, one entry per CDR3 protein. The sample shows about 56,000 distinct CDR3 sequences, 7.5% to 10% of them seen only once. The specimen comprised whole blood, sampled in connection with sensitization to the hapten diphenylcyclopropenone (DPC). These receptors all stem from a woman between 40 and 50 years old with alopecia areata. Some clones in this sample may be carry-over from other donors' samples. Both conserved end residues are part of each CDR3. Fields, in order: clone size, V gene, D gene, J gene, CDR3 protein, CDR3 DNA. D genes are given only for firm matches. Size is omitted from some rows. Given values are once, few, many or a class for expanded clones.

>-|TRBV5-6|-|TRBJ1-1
CASSLGSYEAFF
TGTGCCAGCAGCTTGGGTAGCTATGAAGCTTTCTTT
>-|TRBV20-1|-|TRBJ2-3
CSASAEGALRDTQYF
TGCAGTGCTTCCGCAGAGGGAGCCTTAAGGGATACGCAGTATTTT
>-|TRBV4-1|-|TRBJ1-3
CASSLEFSGNTIYF
TGCGCCAGCAGCCTCGAGTTCTCTGGAAACACCATATATTTT
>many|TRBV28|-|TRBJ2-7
CASSFFLGEQYF
TGTGCCAGCAGTTTCTTTCTAGGGGAGCAGTACTTC
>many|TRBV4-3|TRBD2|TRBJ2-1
CASSRGLAGAGGREQFF
TGCGCCAGCAGCCGAGGACTAGCGGGGGCCGGAGGACGTGAGCAGTTCTTC
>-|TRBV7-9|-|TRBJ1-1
CASRGRDGNTEAFF
TGTGCCAGCAGGGGCCGGGACGGGAACACTGAAGCTTTCTTT
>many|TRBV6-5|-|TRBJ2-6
CASSYHDKSWAVSGANVLTF
TGTGCCAGCAGTTACCACGACAAGTCCTGGGCAGTTTCAGGGGCCAACGTCCTGACTTTC
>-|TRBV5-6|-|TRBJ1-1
CASSYGFGVRDTEAFF
TGTGCCAGCAGCTATGGGTTCGGGGTAAGGGACACTGAAGCTTTCTTT
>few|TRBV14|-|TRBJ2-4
CASSQDLNPRNIQYF
TGTGCCAGCAGCCAAGATTTGAATCCCAGGAACATTCAGTACTTC
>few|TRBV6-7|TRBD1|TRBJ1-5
CASSSIQGQPQHF
TGTGCCAGCAGTTCAATACAGGGGCAGCCCCAGCATTTT
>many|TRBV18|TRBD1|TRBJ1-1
CASSHRDRGDTEAFF
TGTGCCAGCTCACATAGGGACAGGGGAGACACTGAAGCTTTCTTT
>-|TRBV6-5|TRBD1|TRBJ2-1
CASSPTGGFYNEQFF
TGTGCCAGCAGCCCGACAGGGGGCTTCTACAATGAGCAGTTCTTC
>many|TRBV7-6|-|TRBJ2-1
CASSVTGNWASEQFF
TGTGCCAGCAGTGTAACAGGGAACTGGGCGTCTGAGCAGTTCTTC
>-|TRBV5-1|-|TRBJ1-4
CASSLGTADEKLFF
TGCGCCAGCAGCTTGGGGACAGCCGATGAAAAACTGTTTTTT
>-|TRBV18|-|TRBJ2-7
CASSPEASHYEQYF
TGTGCCAGCTCACCAGAGGCATCCCACTACGAGCAGTACTTC
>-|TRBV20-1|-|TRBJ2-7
CSAYRDSSSYEQYF
TGCAGTGCTTACCGGGACTCCAGCTCCTACGAGCAGTACTTC
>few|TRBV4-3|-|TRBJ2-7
CASSRMDGQSYEQYF
TGCGCCAGCAGCAGAATGGACGGGCAATCCTACGAGCAGTACTTC
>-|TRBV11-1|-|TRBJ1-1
CASSLAGKFFF
TGTGCCAGCAGCTTAGCGGGCAAATTTTTCTTT
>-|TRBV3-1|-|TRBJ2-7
CASSQEGSSYEQYF
TGTGCCAGCAGCCAAGAAGGGAGCTCCTACGAGCAGTACTTC
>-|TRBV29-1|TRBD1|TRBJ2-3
CSVEDRNTDTQYF
TGCAGCGTTGAGGACAGGAACACAGATACGCAGTATTTT
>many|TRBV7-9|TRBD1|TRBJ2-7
CASSPRTGVAPYEQYF
TGTGCCAGCAGCCCCAGGACAGGGGTCGCACCCTACGAGCAGTACTTC
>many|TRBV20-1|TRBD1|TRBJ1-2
CSANLQGTPSGYTF
TGCAGTGCTAATTTACAGGGGACTCCTAGTGGCTACACCTTC
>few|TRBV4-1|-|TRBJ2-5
CASSQSPAQYQETQYF
TGCGCCAGCAGCCAAAGCCCAGCGCAGTACCAAGAGACCCAGTACTTC
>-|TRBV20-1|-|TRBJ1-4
CSAREAGDPNEKLFF
TGCAGTGCTAGAGAAGCTGGGGATCCCAATGAAAAACTGTTTTTT
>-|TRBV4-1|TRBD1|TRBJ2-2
CASSLTTGAGTGELFF
TGCGCCAGCAGCTTAACCACAGGGGCGGGCACCGGGGAGCTGTTTTTT
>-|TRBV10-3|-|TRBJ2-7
CAISGDGSYEQYF
TGTGCCATCAGTGGGGACGGCTCCTACGAGCAGTACTTC
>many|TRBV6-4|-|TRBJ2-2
CASINSLGQITGELFF
TGTGCCAGCATAAATTCCCTTGGACAGATCACCGGGGAGCTGTTTTTT
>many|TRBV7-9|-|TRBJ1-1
CASSFRLNTEAFF
TGTGCCAGCAGCTTCCGACTAAACACTGAAGCTTTCTTT
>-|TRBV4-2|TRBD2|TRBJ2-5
CASSLGTSGGPQETQYF
TGTGCCAGCAGCTTAGGGACTAGCGGGGGGCCTCAAGAGACCCAGTACTTC
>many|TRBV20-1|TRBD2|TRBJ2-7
CSAPGLASREQYF
TGCAGTGCCCCGGGACTAGCGTCTCGCGAGCAGTACTTC
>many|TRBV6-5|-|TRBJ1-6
CASRGPLYNSPLHF
TGTGCCAGCAGGGGTCCACTCTATAATTCACCCCTCCACTTT
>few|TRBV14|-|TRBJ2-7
CASSRHNEQYF
TGTGCCAGCAGCCGACATAACGAGCAGTACTTC
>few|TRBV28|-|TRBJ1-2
CASSLPPGGYTF
TGTGCCAGCAGCCTCCCCCCAGGAGGCTACACCTTC
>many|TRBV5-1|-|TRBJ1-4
CASSLVGGSGEKLFF
TGCGCCAGCAGCTTGGTCGGGGGGTCAGGTGAAAAACTGTTTTTT
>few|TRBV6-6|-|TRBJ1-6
CASSYSIGKGHLSSYNSPLHF
TGTGCCAGCAGTTACTCGATCGGGAAGGGACACCTATCTTCCTATAATTCACCCCTCCACTTT
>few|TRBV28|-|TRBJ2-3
CASSERTAARIRDTQYF
TGTGCCAGCAGTGAGAGGACAGCAGCAAGAATTCGAGATACGCAGTATTTT
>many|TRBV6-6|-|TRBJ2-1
CAASSYNEQFF
TGTGCCGCTAGCTCCTACAATGAGCAGTTCTTC
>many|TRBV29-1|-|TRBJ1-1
CSVLIISGSAFF
TGCAGCGTCCTGATAATTTCAGGGTCGGCTTTCTTT
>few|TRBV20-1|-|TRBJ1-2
CSARVGDTYGYTF
TGCAGTGCTAGAGTAGGGGACACCTATGGCTACACCTTC
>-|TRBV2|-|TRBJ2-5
CASSVTRIETQYF
TGTGCCAGCAGCGTTACTAGAATAGAGACCCAGTACTTC
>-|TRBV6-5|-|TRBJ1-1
CASSQGSRTEAFF
TGTGCCAGCAGTCAAGGCAGCAGGACTGAAGCTTTCTTT
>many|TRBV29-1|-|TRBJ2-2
CSVGQGNTGELFF
TGCAGCGTTGGGCAGGGAAACACCGGGGAGCTGTTTTTT
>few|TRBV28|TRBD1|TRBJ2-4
CASSPRTGEENIQYF
TGTGCCAGCAGTCCCCGGACAGGGGAGGAGAACATTCAGTACTTC